The 11 T cell receptor beta chains reported below all come from one sample, sequenced in a study of T cells in tumors after PD-1 blockade. This table comes from immunoSEQ multiplex PCR, and its TCRdb copy is limited to in-frame clones, with some not included. The data contain around 60,000 clones, around four fifths of them singletons. Sequenced here: PBMCs, sampled before anti-PD-1 treatment. The origin of the receptors is a human donor with basal cell carcinoma.

CDR3 coding DNA: TGTGCCAGCTCACGCGGATCTAATGAAAAACTGTTTTTT. Amino acids: CASSRGSNEKLFF. V usage is TRBV18 and J usage is TRBJ1-4; D is ambiguous. With 4 bases removed from V and 3 bases from J, the gap between germline ends came to 6 bases. CDR1 is KGHSH and CDR2 is LQKENI in the germline V gene. The CDR3 loop spans 13 amino acids. Combining the CDR3 with reference TRBV18 and TRBJ1-4 gives the whole variable domain NAGVMQNPRHLVRRRGQEARLRCSPMKGHSHVYWYRQLPEEGLKFMVYLQKENIIDESGMPKERFSAEFPKEGPSILRIQQVVRGDSAAYFCASSRGSNEKLFFGSGTQLSVL.

This clone has a count of ten or more. The rearrangement uses TRBV6-2 or TRBV6-3 and TRBJ1-3; maybe TRBD1 (6 bases). The V end lost 0 bases, the J end lost 2 bases, and 8 bases lay between the germline ends. In germline, CDR1 is MNHEY, CDR2 SVGEGT. The CDR3 length is 15 residues. The CDR3 DNA is TGTGCCAGCAGTTACTCTCGGGACACTGGAAACACCATATATTTT. It encodes CASSYSRDTGNTIYF.

This sequence joins TRBV7-9 and TRBJ1-3; 7 bases agree with TRBD1. Trimming cost V 5 bases and J 4 bases; bases outside gene matches: 8. CDR3 size: 15 residues. CDR1 is SEHNR, CDR2 FQNEAQ, per germline (reference sequence). The CDR3 region is CASSPGTAEGNTIYF. The DNA of the CDR3 is TGTGCCAGCAGCCCCGGGACAGCCGAGGGAAACACCATATATTTT.

The chain carries TRBV6-1 and TRBJ1-4; 11 nucleotides agree with TRBD1. This CDR3 region has 17 residues. Germline V gene sequence: CDR1 MNHNS, CDR2 SASEGT. V dropped 2 bases and J dropped 2; count of bases not matched to a gene: 4. CDR3 loop: CASSEPDRGLTNEKLFF. For the CDR3, the DNA is TGTGCCAGCAGTGAACCGGACAGGGGGCTGACTAATGAAAAACTGTTTTTT.

The V call is TRBV11-3, the J call TRBJ2-1; D gene ambiguous. The CDR3 contains 13 residues. Trimming shortened V by 5 bases and J by 4 bases, and 9 bases separated the two germline ends. Germline V gives CDR1 SGHNT, CDR2 YENEEA. The CDR3 is CASSQPKYNEQFF. The DNA of the CDR3 is TGTGCCAGCAGCCAACCTAAATACAATGAGCAGTTCTTC. The complete variable domain, with remaining parts taken from reference TRBV11-3 and TRBJ2-1, reads EAGVVQSPRYKIIEKKQPVAFWCNPISGHNTLYWYLQNLGQGPELLIRYENEEAVDDSQLPKDRFSAERLKGVDSTLKIQPAELGDSAVYLCASSQPKYNEQFFGPGTRLTVL.

This sequence joins TRBV10-2 and TRBJ2-7; the D call may be TRBD1 or TRBD2 (5 bases each). Trimming pared 6 bases from V and 6 bases from J, leaving 30 bases between. This CDR3 comprises 18 residues. Germline CDR1 reads WSHSY; CDR2 reads SAAADI. The CDR3 nucleotides read TGCGCCAGCAGCGTATTATCGGCGATGGGACGCCCTCCTTCCGAGCAGTACTTC. This translates into CASSVLSAMGRPPSEQYF.

The rearrangement links TRBV6-6 to TRBJ2-1, with D maybe TRBD1 (6 bases). From germline, CDR1 is MNHNY and CDR2 SVGAGI (reference sequence). Between the trimmed V and J ends, which lost 5 bases and 5 bases, there was a span of 16 bases. There are 15 residues in the CDR3. CDR3: CASSPIQGVNNEQFF. CDR3 DNA: TGTGCCAGCAGTCCTATACAGGGAGTGAACAATGAGCAGTTCTTC.

V is TRBV12-3 or TRBV12-4 and J is TRBJ1-2, with a tentative D call TRBD1 (5 bases). V lost 6 bases and J lost 5, with 13 bases in between. There are 13 residues in the CDR3. The CDR3 loop is CASSWGLRYGYTF. CDR3 bases: TGTGCCAGCAGCTGGGGCCTTCGGTATGGCTACACCTTC.

The chain employs TRBV13 and TRBJ2-7, with TRBD2 matching over 8 bases. The trim removed 5 bases at V and 6 bases at J, leaving 9 bases unmatched. The germline V gene encodes CDR1 PRHDT and CDR2 FYEKMQ (reference sequence). CDR3 length: 14 residues. CDR3 amino acids: CASSPGGGGVEQYF. The CDR3 DNA reads TGTGCCAGCAGCCCCGGGGGGGGAGGAGTCGAGCAGTACTTC.

The sample holds a few counts of this clone. The V gene is TRBV2, the J gene TRBJ2-3, with D unclear. Deletions cut 7 bases from V and 2 bases from J, with 10 bases between. The CDR3 spans 13 residues. CDR1 SNHLY and CDR2 FYNNEI come from the germline V gene. The CDR3 sequence: CASNPPFTDTQYF. The CDR3 region has the DNA TGTGCCAGCAATCCCCCATTCACAGATACGCAGTATTTT.

The chain carries TRBV10-3 and TRBJ2-4; 9 nucleotides match TRBD1. Germline V gene data show CDR1 as ENHRY and CDR2 as SYGVKD. The J segment lost 3 bases and the V segment lost 6 bases, leaving 6 bases of the junction unmatched. The CDR3 length is 15 residues. CDR3 loop: CAIRAQGASKNIQYF. CDR3 DNA: TGTGCCATCAGGGCACAGGGGGCCAGCAAAAACATTCAGTACTTC.